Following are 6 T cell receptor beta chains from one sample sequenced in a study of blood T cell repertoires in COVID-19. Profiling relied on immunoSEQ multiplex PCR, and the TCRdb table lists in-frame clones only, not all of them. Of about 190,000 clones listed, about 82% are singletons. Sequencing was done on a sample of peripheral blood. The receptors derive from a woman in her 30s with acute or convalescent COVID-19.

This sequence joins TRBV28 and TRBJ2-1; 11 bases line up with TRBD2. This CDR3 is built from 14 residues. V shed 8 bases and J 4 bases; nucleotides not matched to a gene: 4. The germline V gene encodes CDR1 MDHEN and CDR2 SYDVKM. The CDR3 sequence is CASSGLAEYNEQFF. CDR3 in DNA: TGTGCCAGCTCGGGACTAGCGGAATACAATGAGCAGTTCTTC.

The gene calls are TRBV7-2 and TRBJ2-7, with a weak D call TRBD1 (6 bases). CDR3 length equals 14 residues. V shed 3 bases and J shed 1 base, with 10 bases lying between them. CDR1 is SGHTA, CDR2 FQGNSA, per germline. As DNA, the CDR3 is TGTGCCAGCAGCTTGGGGACATTTTCCTACGAGCAGTACTTC. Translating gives CASSLGTFSYEQYF.

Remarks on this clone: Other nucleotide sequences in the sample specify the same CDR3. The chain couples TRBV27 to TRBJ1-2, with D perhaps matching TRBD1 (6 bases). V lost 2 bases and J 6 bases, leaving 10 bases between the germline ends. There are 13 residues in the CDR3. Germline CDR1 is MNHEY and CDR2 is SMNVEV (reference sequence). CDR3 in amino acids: CASSLGGGDGYTF. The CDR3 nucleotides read TGTGCCAGCAGTTTAGGGGGGGGCGATGGCTACACCTTC.

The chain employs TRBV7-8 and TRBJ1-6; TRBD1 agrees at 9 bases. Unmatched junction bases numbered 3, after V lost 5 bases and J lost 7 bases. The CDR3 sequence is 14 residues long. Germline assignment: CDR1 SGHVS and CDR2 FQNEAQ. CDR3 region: CASSPGQGNSPLHF. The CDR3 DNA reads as TGTGCCAGCAGCCCGGGACAGGGCAATTCACCCCTCCACTTT.

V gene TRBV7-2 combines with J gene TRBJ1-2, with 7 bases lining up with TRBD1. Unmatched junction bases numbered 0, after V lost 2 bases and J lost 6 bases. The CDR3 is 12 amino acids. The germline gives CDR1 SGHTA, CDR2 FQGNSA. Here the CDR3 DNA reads TGTGCCAGCAGCTTAACAGGGGATGGCTACACCTTC. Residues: CASSLTGDGYTF.

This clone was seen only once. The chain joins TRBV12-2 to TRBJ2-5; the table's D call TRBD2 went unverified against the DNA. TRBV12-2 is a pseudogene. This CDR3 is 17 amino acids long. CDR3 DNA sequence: TGTGCAAGTCGCTTATCCCGGACTAGCGGGGCAGAAGAGACCCAGTACTTC. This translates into CASRLSRTSGAEETQYF.